This T cell receptor beta chain was sequenced during a study of T cell responses to AZD1222 COVID-19 vaccine. Across the whole study: Pooling of second doses given at about 4 or about 12 weeks was done. Findings of the study overall: Two doses of AZD1222 preceded a rise in Spike-specific TCR breadth and depth. At baseline, seropositivity was found in only six or seven AZD1222 recipients. Spike as a whole was targeted by vaccine-associated CD4 TCRs, dominant at 160-218 and 743-854.

Comment on this clone: Its matching antigen is unknown.

Germline-derived CDR1 and CDR2 are MRHNA and SNTAGT. The J segment lost 7 bases and the V segment lost 9 bases, leaving 13 bases of the junction unmatched. There are 14 residues in the CDR3. Clones were sequenced by immunoSEQ multiplex PCR, and TCRdb holds only the in-frame ones, with some missing. This table holds roughly 78,000 clones, roughly four fifths found once. The chain joins TRBV6-4 to TRBJ2-7; 9 bases are a match to TRBD1. The sequence was collected from an adult in good health. The source was peripheral blood, collected on day 0 of AZD1222 vaccination. The CDR3 protein is CARTSGTGLGEQYF. The CDR3 region has the DNA TGTGCCAGAACATCCGGGACAGGGTTGGGGGAGCAGTACTTC.